The present T cell receptor beta chain was sequenced within a study of OX40 agonist ivuxolimab in advanced cancers. Study details: Hepatocellular carcinoma, melanoma, renal cell or head and neck cancer was diagnosed in the dose-escalation patients. Participants, 82.7% male, averaged approximately 60 years of age, ranging from roughly 20 to 85.

The protocol was immunoSEQ multiplex PCR, while the TCRdb copy is restricted to in-frame clones and leaves out a portion. The sample shows about 77,000 clones, more than 70% of them seen only once. CDR1 is MNHNY and CDR2 is SVGAGI in the germline V gene (reference sequence). The CDR3 totals 15 residues. With 2 bases removed from V and 4 bases from J, the gap between germline ends came to 14 bases. Study observations and caveats: Mean expanded clone counts were higher in CD8+ than CD4+ T cells. Low normalized T-cell clonal expansion was additionally recorded for some nonresponders.

With respect to this clone: Its cognate antigen is unknown.

This TCR came from an adult with an advanced solid tumor such as melanoma, head and neck, liver or kidney cancer. V is TRBV6-6 and J is TRBJ2-5; D is perhaps TRBD1 or TRBD2 (5 bases each). Sequences were derived from CD4+ or CD8+ T cells sorted from blood, sampled in a trial of the OX40 agonist ivuxolimab. This CDR3 reads CASSYGVAGGETQYF. The CDR3 bases are TGTGCCAGCAGTTACGGGGTGGCTGGGGGAGAGACCCAGTACTTC.